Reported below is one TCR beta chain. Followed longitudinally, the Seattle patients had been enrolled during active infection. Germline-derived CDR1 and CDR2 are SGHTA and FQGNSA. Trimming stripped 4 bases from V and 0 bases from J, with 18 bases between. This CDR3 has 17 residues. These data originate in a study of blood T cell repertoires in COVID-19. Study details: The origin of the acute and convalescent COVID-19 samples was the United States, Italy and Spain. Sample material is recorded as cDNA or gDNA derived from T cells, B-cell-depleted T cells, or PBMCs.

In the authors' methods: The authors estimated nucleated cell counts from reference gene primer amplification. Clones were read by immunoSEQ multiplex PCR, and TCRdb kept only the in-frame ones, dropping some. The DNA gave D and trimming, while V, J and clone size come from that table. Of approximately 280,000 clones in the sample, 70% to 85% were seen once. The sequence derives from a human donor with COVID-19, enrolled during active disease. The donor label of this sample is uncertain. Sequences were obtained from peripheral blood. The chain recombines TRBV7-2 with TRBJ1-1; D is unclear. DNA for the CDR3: TGTGCCAGCAGCTCAAGCCGTGGCGGAACCATGAACACTGAAGCTTTCTTT. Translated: CASSSSRGGTMNTEAFF.